The TCR beta chain described here comes from a study of T cells after yellow fever vaccination. Study-wide points: Bulk-population clonotypes that are abundant could appear as contaminants in FACS-sorted repertoires. The secondary response showed a weaker magnitude and a faster peak, day 5 versus 15. Subsequent to the booster, the majority of primary-vaccination clones reappeared (around 96% CD4, 85% to 90% CD8).

The CDR3 runs 15 residues. CDR1 and CDR2 (germline): SGHDN, FVKESK. Trimming removed 2 bases from V and 5 bases from J, with 15 bases in between. From the 5' RACE reads, TCRdb called clonotypes with MiXCR, one entry per CDR3 protein. The table shows around 310,000 distinct CDR3 sequences, with 8.7% occurring only once. The sample holds a few counts of this clonotype. Its antigen is undetermined. The TCR comes from a man aged 18 to 29 who received the YFV17D yellow fever vaccine. The V and J genes are TRBV14 and TRBJ1-1, with D maybe TRBD1 (5 bases). Source: PBMCs, taken on the day of the first yellow fever vaccination. The CDR3 loop is CASSQWTSGRTEAFF. CDR3 bases: TGTGCCAGCAGCCAATGGACATCCGGGCGTACTGAAGCTTTCTTT.